A single sample gave rise to the 19 T cell receptor beta chains below, sequenced in a study of T cell repertoires in cytomegalovirus infection. Via MiXCR, TCRdb re-called the reads, giving one row per CDR3 protein. In the table there are 180,000 or so distinct CDR3 sequences, about 18% of which are singletons. Material: CD8+ T cells from PBMCs. The receptors were sampled from a human donor in good health (CMV status not recorded). Some clones in this sample may be carry-over from other donors' samples.

This clonotype was seen more than once but under ten times. This rearrangement joins TRBV6-1 to TRBJ2-7, with no clear D. V gave up 2 bases and J gave up 4 bases, with 21 bases separating them. The CDR3 is 17 amino acids. Per the germline V gene, CDR1 is MNHNS and CDR2 is SASEGT. CDR3 sequence (DNA): TGTGCCAGCAGTGAAAGTACGGTCGTTTTTGGCCCTTACGAGCAGTACTTC. It encodes CASSESTVVFGPYEQYF.

This chain uses TRBV7-9 with TRBJ2-7; 10 nucleotides match TRBD2. The V segment lost 5 bases and the J segment 7 bases; nucleotides outside the gene matches: 8. Germline values: CDR1 SEHNR, CDR2 FQNEAQ (reference sequence). The CDR3 is 14 residues long. CDR3 region: CASSHSGGLDEQYF. CDR3 sequence (DNA): TGTGCCAGCAGCCATAGCGGGGGGCTCGATGAGCAGTACTTC. Full variable domain (missing parts from reference TRBV7-9 and TRBJ2-7): DTGVSQNPRHKITKRGQNVTFRCDPISEHNRLYWYRQTLGQGPEFLTYFQNEAQLEKSRLLSDRFSAERPKGSFSTLEIQRTEQGDSAMYLCASSHSGGLDEQYFGPGTRLTVT.

This clonotype was seen a few times. V is TRBV20-1 and J is TRBJ2-1, with 8 bases matching TRBD2. This CDR3 has 15 amino acids. V lost 6 bases, J lost 5 bases, and 12 bases stayed unmatched. CDR1 DFQATT and CDR2 SNEGSKA come from the germline V gene (reference sequence). CDR3 sequence (DNA): TGCAGTGCCCGGGGGGGAGCCATGGCCGACAATGAGCAGTTCTTC. It encodes CSARGGAMADNEQFF.

There are many counts of this clonotype. The DNA for the CDR3 is TGTGCCAGCAGTTTCAGGGGTCCGACCTACGAGCAGTACTTC. This codes for CASSFRGPTYEQYF. The chain combines TRBV28 with TRBJ2-7, with D maybe TRBD1 (6 bases). The CDR3 is 14 residues long. Trimming removed 3 bases from V and 2 bases from J, with 11 bases in between. Germline-derived CDR1 and CDR2 are MDHEN and SYDVKM.

V is TRBV6-2 or TRBV6-3 and J is TRBJ2-2; D remains ambiguous. CDR3 size: 12 residues. V was pared by 7 bases and J by 6 bases, with 9 bases between. The germline gives CDR1 MNHEY, CDR2 SVGEGT. The DNA for the CDR3 is TGTGCCAGCAATCAAGGAGCCGGGGAGCTGTTTTTT. Translating it yields CASNQGAGELFF.

The chain is built from TRBV25-1 and TRBJ2-1, with 10 bases that match TRBD2. The CDR3 covers 16 residues. CDR1 is MGHDK, CDR2 SYGVNS, per germline. The V segment lost 3 bases and the J segment 4 bases; nucleotides outside the gene matches: 6. The CDR3 reads CASSEGAGGWYNEQFF. The CDR3, as DNA: TGTGCCAGCAGTGAGGGAGCGGGGGGGTGGTACAATGAGCAGTTCTTC.

The rearrangement joins TRBV10-3 to TRBJ1-2; 8 bases agree with TRBD1. Germline CDR1 ENHRY, CDR2 SYGVKD. The CDR3 has 12 residues. After removal of 2 bases from V and 10 bases from J, the junction contained 3 bases not matched to a gene. The CDR3 nucleotides are TGTGCCATCAGTGAGGAGGGACAGGCCTACACCTTC. Protein sequence: CAISEEGQAYTF.

In its sample, this clonotype was seen a few times. V usage is TRBV12-3 or TRBV12-4 and J usage is TRBJ2-7; the D gene is possibly TRBD1 (6 bases). The CDR3 sequence is 14 residues long. The ends were cut back, 6 bases at V and 3 bases at J, with 15 bases in the middle. CDR3 nucleotides: TGTGCCAGCAGCGATGAGGGACATCTCTACGAGCAGTACTTC. Translated, it gives CASSDEGHLYEQYF.

V gene TRBV7-9 combines with J gene TRBJ1-1; no firm D call. The CDR3 runs to 15 residues. The germline CDR1 and CDR2 sequences are SEHNR and FQNEAQ (reference sequence). Trimming removed 1 base from V and 1 base from J, with 10 bases in between. CDR3 amino acids: CASSLERWENTEAFF. As DNA, the CDR3 is TGTGCCAGCAGCTTAGAACGGTGGGAGAACACTGAAGCTTTCTTT.

The chain couples TRBV6-5 to TRBJ1-1, with TRBD1 as a possible D gene (5 bases). The V end was cut by 7 bases, the J end by 5 bases, with 17 bases between. Germline V gene lookup returns CDR1 MNHEY and CDR2 SVGAGI. This CDR3 is 14 amino acids long. CDR3 sequence reads: CASNSKGFRTEAFF. The CDR3 DNA is TGTGCCAGCAATTCTAAGGGGTTTAGGACTGAAGCTTTCTTT.

The gene calls are TRBV27 and TRBJ2-3; TRBD1 agrees at 10 bases. This CDR3 comprises 16 residues. Per germline, CDR1 MNHEY and CDR2 SMNVEV (reference sequence). V shed 4 bases and J 2 bases; nucleotides not matched to a gene: 6. CDR3 coding DNA: TGTGCCAGCAGTTCGTCCGGGACAGGGGTCACAGATACGCAGTATTTT. Its protein is CASSSSGTGVTDTQYF.

The genes are TRBV11-2 and TRBJ1-2; D possibly corresponds to TRBD1 (5 bases). Germline-derived CDR1 and CDR2 are SGHAT and FQNNGV. Trimming cost V 5 bases and J 1 base, with 20 bases left between them. The CDR3 is 17 residues long. The CDR3 reads CASSPRGQGLVNYGYTF. The DNA of the CDR3 is TGTGCCAGCAGCCCTCGAGGGCAGGGCCTCGTTAACTATGGCTACACCTTC.

This clonotype was seen only a few times. The chain recombines TRBV7-9 with TRBJ1-1; 9 bases align to TRBD1. The junction had 9 bases not matched to a gene; V was cut back by 3 bases and J by 7 bases. Germline lookup yields CDR1 SEHNR and CDR2 FQNEAQ (reference sequence). The CDR3 is 15 amino acids. The CDR3 is CASSFTGTGINEAFF. In nucleotides, the CDR3 is TGTGCCAGCAGCTTTACCGGGACAGGGATAAATGAAGCTTTCTTT.

This clonotype was counted between two and nine times. The V call is TRBV6-6, the J call TRBJ1-1, with no clear D. Germline lookup yields CDR1 MNHNY and CDR2 SVGAGI (reference sequence). The CDR3 contains 13 residues. V was cut by 7 bases and J by 1 base, with 10 bases left in between. The CDR3: CASIFNGNTEAFF. The DNA for the CDR3 is TGTGCCAGCATTTTTAACGGGAACACTGAAGCTTTCTTT.

The chain links TRBV29-1 to TRBJ1-1; tentative D call: TRBD1 (5 bases). Germline V gives CDR1 SQVTM, CDR2 ANQGSEA. V was shortened by 3 bases and J by 0 bases, with 17 bases between the two germline ends. The CDR3 runs 16 residues. The CDR3 DNA sequence: TGCAGCGTTGAGGGGGGAGAAGAGTGGCTGAACACTGAAGCTTTCTTT. It is translated as CSVEGGEEWLNTEAFF. Full variable domain (missing parts from reference TRBV29-1 and TRBJ1-1): SAVISQKPSRDICQRGTSLTIQCQVDSQVTMMFWYRQQPGQSLTLIATANQGSEATYESGFVIDKFPISRPNLTFSTLTVSNMSPEDSSIYLCSVEGGEEWLNTEAFFGQGTRLTVV.

The chain recombines TRBV14 with TRBJ2-5; no reliable D call. Germline V lookup: CDR1 SGHDN, CDR2 FVKESK. CDR3 size: 15 residues. V was clipped by 1 base and J by 4 bases, with 13 bases between them. The CDR3 DNA reads TGTGCCAGCAGCCAAGTGGCGCTCCAAGGAGAGACCCAGTACTTC. Translated, it gives CASSQVALQGETQYF.

In its sample, this clonotype was seen a few times. This chain links TRBV7-8 with TRBJ2-7; perhaps TRBD2 as D (5 bases). The V end was cut by 1 base, the J end by 2 bases, with 9 bases between. Germline assignment: CDR1 SGHVS and CDR2 FQNEAQ. This CDR3 has 14 amino acids. CDR3 in DNA: TGTGCCAGCAGCTTAGACGGGAACCCCTACGAGCAGTACTTC. Its translation: CASSLDGNPYEQYF.

This clonotype was observed a handful of times. The CDR3, as DNA: TGTGCCAGCAGCTCGGGTCTCACCAACAATGGCTACACCTTC. It translates to CASSSGLTNNGYTF. The V and J genes are TRBV6-2 or TRBV6-3 and TRBJ1-2; D call uncertain. CDR1 and CDR2 from the germline V gene are MNHEY and SVGEGT. V lost 6 bases to trimming and J lost 6 bases, with 17 bases between them. This CDR3 region has 14 residues.

This clonotype has only a few counts. This sequence joins TRBV12-3 or TRBV12-4 and TRBJ1-1; possibly TRBD1 for D (6 bases). The CDR3 spans 15 residues. The V end lost 3 bases, the J end lost 0 bases, and 11 bases lay between the germline ends. In DNA, the CDR3 is TGTGCCAGCAGTTTGTGGGGGGCTTTGAACACTGAAGCTTTCTTT. Translated, it gives CASSLWGALNTEAFF.